Detailed here is one T cell receptor (beta chain). The antigen is not known. The data derive from a study of T cell responses to AZD1222 COVID-19 vaccine. The study, taken as a whole, reports: There were vaccine-associated CD4 TCRs across spike, dominant at 160-218 and 743-854. Only five or six AZD1222 recipients were seropositive at baseline. Donors skewed white British and female; clonal diversity was possibly underestimated. Among spike-specific TCRs, nearly half reportedly target unmutated variant regions.

Assay: immunoSEQ multiplex PCR; the TCRdb copy retains only in-frame clones and omits some. The data contain 100,000 to 150,000 clones, roughly 91% of them seen just once; the ten biggest clones take up approximately 5.1%. Per germline, CDR1 MNHEY and CDR2 SVGEGT. This CDR3 comprises 16 residues. The junction had 2 bases not matched to a gene; V was cut back by 0 bases and J by 2 bases. The TCR originated in an adult who received the AZD1222 COVID-19 vaccine. This chain connects TRBV6-2 or TRBV6-3 to TRBJ2-7, with 12 bases fitting TRBD2. Sequenced here: peripheral blood, sampled 28 days after the second AZD1222 dose. In nucleotides, the CDR3 is TGTGCCAGCAGTTACTCACTAGCGGGGGGACCCTACGAGCAGTACTTC. Translated, it gives CASSYSLAGGPYEQYF.